The entry below gives a single TCR beta chain sequence along with its context. The germline V and J ends were trimmed by 6 bases and 2 bases, with 9 bases remaining between them. The germline gives CDR1 DFQATT, CDR2 SNEGSKA (reference sequence). This CDR3 is 12 amino acids long. A universal primer site was added by template switching, and unique molecular identifiers were carried by the cDNA. TCRdb itself ran the 5' RACE reads through MiXCR, one entry per CDR3 protein. The repertoire consists of about 490,000 distinct CDR3 sequences, with over 12% occurring once and the leading ten covering roughly 0.44%. This record comes from a study of identical twins. The data were also submitted as part of a second study, on yellow fever vaccine responses in identical twins. As that report states: Reportedly, twins' vaccine T cell responses looked partly convergent and partly personalized.

The chain recombines TRBV20-1 with TRBJ2-3; tentatively, D is TRBD2 (5 bases). The TCR sequence derives from a young woman in good health. The source material was CD4+ T cells sorted from blood. The CDR3 here is CSAGAATDTQYF. The CDR3 coding sequence is TGCAGTGCAGGAGCGGCCACAGATACGCAGTATTTT.